This TCR beta chain was observed in a study of cytomegalovirus exposure and HLA in healthy donors. Study background: Within an early data release were roughly 83 million unique TCRs drawn from HLA-typed donors.

Details on this clone: Antigen unknown.

V gave up 3 bases and J gave up 4 bases; unmatched junction bases: 2. The CDR3 has 15 residues. Germline CDR1 SGHAT, CDR2 FQNNGV. Study observations and caveats: Per a prior analysis, the majority of TCR beta V segments were productive roughly 90% or roughly 30% of the time. Several of the most significant clusters were apparently associated with common viral pathogens in a later analysis. Many donors shared some public TCRs, even though most TCR sequences were rare.

13 Jbeta primers and 60 Vbeta primers were used for the PCR. Assay: immunoSEQ multiplex PCR; the TCRdb copy retains only in-frame clones and omits some. This sample has under 200,000 clones, with about 75% found just once. This receptor was obtained from a man between 45 and 60 years old in good health and CMV-seropositive. Material for sequencing was PBMCs. The rearrangement uses TRBV11-2 and TRBJ2-7, with 14 bases aligning to TRBD2. DNA for the CDR3: TGTGCCAGCAGCTTGACTAGCGGGGGGGAGTACGAGCAGTACTTC. This translates into CASSLTSGGEYEQYF.